Shown below are 14 T cell receptor beta chains from a single sample sequenced in a study of CD8+ T cells in alopecia areata. RNA, once extracted, was reverse transcribed into cDNA for use as the sequencing template. Clones were read by immunoSEQ multiplex PCR, and TCRdb kept only the in-frame ones, dropping some. The table records roughly 130,000 clones, about 57% of them present only once. Sequenced here: CD4+ T cells sorted from blood, sampled at week 0. The receptors come from a human donor with alopecia areata.

The rearrangement links TRBV6-5 to TRBJ2-5; D remains unclear. This CDR3 has 11 amino acids. The V end was cut by 6 bases, the J end by 9 bases, with 11 bases between. Germline CDR1 MNHEY, CDR2 SVGAGI. The DNA for the CDR3 is TGTGCCAGCAGCTTTGCCCAGGCCCAGTACTTC. This gives the protein CASSFAQAQYF.

The chain has TRBV4-2 and TRBJ1-2, with D possibly matching TRBD1 (5 bases). V was cut by 0 bases and J by 8 bases, with 10 bases left in between. This CDR3 spans 13 amino acids. Germline V lookup: CDR1 LGHNA, CDR2 YNFKEQ. In nucleotides, the CDR3 is TGTGCCAGCAGCCAAGATCGGGGCGGGGGCTACACCTTC. Translation gives CASSQDRGGGYTF.

The CDR3 region has the DNA TGTGCCAGCAGCGTGATGGGGGACACCGGGGAGCTGTTTTTT. It encodes CASSVMGDTGELFF. The chain is built from TRBV9 and TRBJ2-2, with D perhaps matching TRBD1 or TRBD2 (5 bases each). V was clipped by 2 bases and J by 3 bases, with 8 bases between them. The CDR3 length is 14 residues. CDR1 SGDLS and CDR2 YYNGEE come from the germline V gene.

The CDR3 DNA reads as TGTGCCAGCAGCTTAGTAAGGGAGTACGAGCAGTACTTC. It codes for CASSLVREYEQYF. The chain couples TRBV7-2 to TRBJ2-7, with D perhaps matching TRBD2 (5 bases). Trimming shortened V by 1 base and J by 4 bases, and 8 bases separated the two germline ends. This CDR3 has 13 amino acids. CDR1 and CDR2 from the germline V gene are SGHTA and FQGNSA.

This chain connects TRBV13 to TRBJ2-6, with 11 nucleotides matching TRBD1. CDR1 and CDR2 (germline): PRHDT, FYEKMQ (reference sequence). J lost 4 bases, V lost 7 bases, and 12 bases had no gene match. The CDR3 is made up of 18 amino acids. CDR3 protein: CASTQWTGGASGANVLTF. The CDR3 bases are TGTGCCAGCACCCAGTGGACAGGGGGCGCATCAGGGGCCAACGTCCTGACTTTC.

The rearrangement links TRBV11-2 to TRBJ2-4; 11 positions match TRBD1. The trim removed 1 base at V and 7 bases at J, leaving 9 bases unmatched. Germline lookup yields CDR1 SGHAT and CDR2 FQNNGV. CDR3 length: 17 amino acids. CDR3 sequence: CASSLARSGTGGNIQYF. The CDR3 nucleotides are TGTGCCAGCAGCTTAGCCAGATCCGGGACAGGGGGGAACATTCAGTACTTC.

The chain links TRBV2 to TRBJ2-3; 10 bases map to TRBD2. This CDR3 has 16 residues. V lost 6 bases and J lost 3; bases outside the gene matches: 9. In germline, CDR1 is SNHLY, CDR2 FYNNEI. The CDR3 DNA reads TGTGCCAGCAGGCAATCTAGCGGGAGTTGGACAGATACGCAGTATTTT. This sequence encodes CASRQSSGSWTDTQYF.

This clone has only a few counts. The chain links TRBV7-9 to TRBJ2-1, with a weak D call TRBD2 (5 bases). Germline V gene lookup returns CDR1 SEHNR and CDR2 FQNEAQ (reference sequence). V was clipped by 4 bases and J by 0 bases, with 7 bases between them. The CDR3 extends over 14 amino acids. CDR3 sequence: CASSSTISYNEQFF. CDR3 coding DNA: TGTGCCAGCAGCTCGACTATCTCCTACAATGAGCAGTTCTTC.

On this clone: This sample also contains other DNA sequences that code for the same CDR3. V gene TRBV5-1 combines with J gene TRBJ2-7; unclear D gene. V was shortened by 4 bases and J by 3 bases, with 5 bases between the two germline ends. There are 11 residues in the CDR3. CDR1 SGHRS and CDR2 YFSETQ come from the germline V gene. The CDR3 DNA is TGCGCCAGCAGCGTAGACTACGAGCAGTACTTC. Translated, it gives CASSVDYEQYF. The full variable domain, its missing parts supplied by reference TRBV5-1 and TRBJ2-7, is KAGVTQTPRYLIKTRGQQVTLSCSPISGHRSVSWYQQTPGQGLQFLFEYFSETQRNKGNFPGRFSGRQFSNSRSEMNVSTLELGDSALYLCASSVDYEQYFGPGTRLTVT.

The chain has TRBV5-5 and TRBJ2-7; 12 bases are a match to TRBD1. Looked up from germline, CDR1 is SGHKS and CDR2 is YYEKEE (reference sequence). The CDR3 is 15 amino acids. Trimming at V came to 0 bases and at J to 5 bases, leaving 3 bases not matched to a gene. CDR3 sequence reads: CASSLVGTGGHEQYF. CDR3 DNA: TGTGCCAGCAGCTTGGTTGGGACAGGGGGCCACGAGCAGTACTTC.

The chain carries TRBV15 and TRBJ2-5, with 15 positions matching TRBD2. V shed 0 bases, J shed 4 bases, and the junction held 12 bases outside the gene matches. This CDR3 is 20 amino acids long. Germline loops: CDR1 LNHNV, CDR2 YYDKDF (reference sequence). CDR3 in DNA: TGTGCCACCAGCAGAGATTCGACCGGGACTAGCGGGAGGCTCCCAGAGACCCAGTACTTC. Translating it yields CATSRDSTGTSGRLPETQYF. Supplemented by reference TRBV15 and TRBJ2-5, the full variable domain reads DAMVIQNPRYQVTQFGKPVTLSCSQTLNHNVMYWYQQKSSQAPKLLFHYYDKDFNNEADTPDNFQSRRPNTSFCFLDIRSPGLGDTAMYLCATSRDSTGTSGRLPETQYFGPGTRLLVL.

V usage is TRBV30 and J usage is TRBJ2-1, with 7 bases matching TRBD1. The CDR3 consists of 13 residues. Germline V gives CDR1 GTSNPN, CDR2 SVGIG (reference sequence). V trimming: 5 bases; J trimming: 9 bases; junction bases outside the gene matches: 10. The CDR3 coding sequence is TGTGCCTGGGCCGGAGACAGGGCTGGTGAGCAGTTCTTC. Its protein is CAWAGDRAGEQFF.

J is TRBJ1-2 and V is TRBV6-5; D gene ambiguous. Germline V gives CDR1 MNHEY, CDR2 SVGAGI. The CDR3 totals 13 residues. Trimming shortened V by 5 bases and J by 2 bases, and 9 bases separated the two germline ends. CDR3 loop: CASSLSVNYGYTF. DNA for the CDR3: TGTGCCAGCAGTCTCTCTGTCAACTATGGCTACACCTTC.

The rearrangement joins TRBV18 to TRBJ2-7, with TRBD1 identical over 8 bases. This CDR3 is 15 amino acids long. Trimming took 6 bases from V and 2 from J; bases not matched to a gene: 9. Looked up from germline, CDR1 is KGHSH and CDR2 is LQKENI. The CDR3 sequence is CASSQGQGIAYEQYF. CDR3 bases: TGTGCCAGCTCCCAAGGACAGGGCATCGCCTACGAGCAGTACTTC.